One TCR beta chain is described in this entry. Healthy bone marrow donors formed the donor group. This sample stems from a study of cytomegalovirus exposure and HLA in healthy donors. Across the study: When about 400 donors were genotyped, roughly four fifths of them were found to fall in the Caucasian-associated ancestry cluster.

The PCR had 60 Vbeta and 13 Jbeta primers. Sequencing was performed with immunoSEQ multiplex PCR; in TCRdb, only in-frame clones are kept and a portion is missing. The sample has approximately 100,000 clones; roughly 80% are singletons. The CDR3 has 13 amino acids. The germline gives CDR1 SGHTA, CDR2 FQGNSA. Trimming cost V 5 bases and J 12 bases; bases outside gene matches: 6. V is TRBV7-2 and J is TRBJ2-1; 11 bases align to TRBD1. The sequenced sample consisted of PBMCs. The clonotype originates from a man aged 55-75 years in good health and CMV-seronegative. CDR3 coding DNA: TGTGCCAGCAGCATCGGGACAGGGGGTGCGCAGTTCTTC. It encodes CASSIGTGGAQFF.